This TCR beta chain was profiled in a study of post-analysis software for immune sequencing data. Study details: Relapsing-remitting, secondary progressive and progressive-relapsing multiple sclerosis were all included among the disease courses. Study results and limitations: Co-batched samples clustered tightly together by F measure. In patients, TRBV5-6, TRBV5-1 and TRBV20-1 belonged to five TRBV segments found more frequently than in controls. For normalized Chao1 diversity, multiple sclerosis patients scored significantly lower than controls did.

Comment on this clonotype: What it binds is not known. The junction does not match germline at one end; this may be a read error.

The length of the CDR3 is 14 residues. Unique molecular identifiers tagged the TCR beta cDNA libraries. One entry per CDR3 protein results from TCRdb running MiXCR on the PCR reads. There are roughly 570,000 distinct CDR3 sequences in the sample; 34% occur only once, and about 6% lies in the top ten. Sequencing input: blood. J is TRBJ2-5 and V is TRBV12-3 or TRBV12-4; maybe TRBD2 (5 bases). This TCR was sampled from a girl aged 2-17 years with multiple sclerosis. CDR3 sequence: CANSLAGERETQYF. The CDR3 DNA reads TGTGCCAACAGTTTGGCTGGGGAGAGAGAGACCCAGTACTTC.